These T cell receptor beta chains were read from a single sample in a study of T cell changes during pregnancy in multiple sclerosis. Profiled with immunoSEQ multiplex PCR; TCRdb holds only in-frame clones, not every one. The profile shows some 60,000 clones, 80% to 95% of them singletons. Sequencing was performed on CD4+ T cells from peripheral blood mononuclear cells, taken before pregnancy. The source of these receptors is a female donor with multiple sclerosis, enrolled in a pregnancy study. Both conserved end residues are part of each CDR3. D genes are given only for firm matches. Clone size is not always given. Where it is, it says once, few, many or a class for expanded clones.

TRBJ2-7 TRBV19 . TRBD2 CASSIRTSGRPGEQYF TGTGCCAGTAGTATTCGGACTAGCGGGAGACCGGGCGAGCAGTACTTC
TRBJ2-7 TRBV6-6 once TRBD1 CASRIGTDRGRREQYF TGTGCCAGCAGGATAGGAACGGACAGGGGGCGTCGCGAGCAGTACTTC
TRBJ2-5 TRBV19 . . CASSPSPGLARETQYF TGTGCCAGTAGTCCCTCCCCTGGACTTGCACGGGAGACCCAGTACTTC
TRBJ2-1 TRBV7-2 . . CASIRAATDYNEQFF TGTGCCAGCATCCGAGCGGCGACCGACTACAATGAGCAGTTCTTC
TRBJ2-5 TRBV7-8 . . CASRPITVQETQYF TGTGCCAGCAGACCGATTACGGTTCAAGAGACCCAGTACTTC
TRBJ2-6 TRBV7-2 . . CASSLGGSGANVLTF TGTGCCAGCAGCTTAGGAGGGTCCGGGGCCAACGTCCTGACTTTC
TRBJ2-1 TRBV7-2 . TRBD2 CASSFGSGSHEQFF TGTGCCAGCAGCTTTGGAAGCGGGAGTCATGAGCAGTTCTTC
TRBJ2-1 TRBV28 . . CASSLTGADNEQFF TGTGCCAGCAGTTTAACGGGAGCCGACAATGAGCAGTTCTTC
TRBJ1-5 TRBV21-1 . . CASRLLHQPQHF TGTGCCAGCAGACTTCTCCATCAGCCCCAGCATTTT
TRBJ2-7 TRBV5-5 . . CASSLIRGSEQYF TGTGCCAGCAGCTTGATTCGGGGAAGCGAGCAGTACTTC
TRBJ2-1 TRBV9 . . CASSVHFAGPSYNEQFF TGTGCCAGCAGCGTTCACTTCGCGGGTCCTTCCTACAATGAGCAGTTCTTC
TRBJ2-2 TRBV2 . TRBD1 CASRSTGDPGELFF TGTGCCAGCAGGTCGACAGGGGACCCGGGGGAGCTGTTTTTT
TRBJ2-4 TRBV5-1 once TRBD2 CASSWGGSQNIQYF TGCGCCAGCAGTTGGGGGGGGAGCCAAAACATTCAGTACTTC
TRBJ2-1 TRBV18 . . CASSPAFNRERNEQFF TGTGCCAGCTCACCGGCTTTCAACCGGGAGCGGAATGAGCAGTTCTTC
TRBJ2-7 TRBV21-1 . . CASSRSRGLYEQYF TGTGCCAGCAGCCGCTCAAGGGGTCTCTACGAGCAGTACTTC
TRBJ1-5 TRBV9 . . CASSVGQSNQPQHF TGTGCCAGCAGCGTAGGGCAGTCTAATCAGCCCCAGCATTTT
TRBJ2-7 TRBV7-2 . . CASSLEKRKSSYEQYF TGTGCCAGCAGCTTAGAGAAGCGGAAAAGCTCCTACGAGCAGTACTTC
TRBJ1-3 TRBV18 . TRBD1 CASSPLATGGYISGNTIYF TGTGCCAGCTCACCACTGGCGACAGGGGGCTACATCTCTGGAAACACCATATATTTT
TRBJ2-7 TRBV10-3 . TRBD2 CAIRGVAGGSHEQYF TGTGCCATCAGGGGGGTAGCGGGAGGTTCTCACGAGCAGTACTTC
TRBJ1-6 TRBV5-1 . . CASSLEGGGLYNSPLHF TGCGCCAGCAGCTTGGAGGGTGGGGGCCTCTATAATTCACCCCTCCACTTT
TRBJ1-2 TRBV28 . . CASTPFDRFNYGYTF TGTGCCAGCACCCCTTTTGACAGGTTTAACTATGGCTACACCTTC
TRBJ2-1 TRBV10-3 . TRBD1 CAISPGQGNYEQFF TGTGCCATCAGCCCGGGACAGGGAAATTATGAGCAGTTCTTC
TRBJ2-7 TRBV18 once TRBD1 CASSPLDRGGSEQYF TGTGCCAGCTCACCTTTGGACAGGGGGGGAAGCGAGCAGTACTTC
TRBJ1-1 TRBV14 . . CASSQAQLGNTEAFF TGTGCCAGCAGCCAAGCACAGCTCGGGAACACTGAAGCTTTCTTT
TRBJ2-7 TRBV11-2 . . CASSLVAGKALWGEQYF TGTGCCAGCAGCTTAGTCGCGGGAAAAGCTCTGTGGGGCGAGCAGTACTTC
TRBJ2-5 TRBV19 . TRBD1 CASSQRQGRVIETQYF TGTGCCAGTAGTCAAAGACAGGGGCGAGTTATAGAGACCCAGTACTTC
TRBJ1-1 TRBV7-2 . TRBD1 CASSFGQGASKKGTEAFF TGTGCCAGCAGCTTTGGACAGGGGGCGAGTAAGAAGGGCACTGAAGCTTTCTTT
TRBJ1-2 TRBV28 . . CASSPSRGKRGYTF TGTGCCAGCAGTCCCAGCCGAGGGAAGAGGGGCTACACCTTC
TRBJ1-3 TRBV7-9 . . CASSIQEGKSSGNTIYF TGTGCCAGCAGCATCCAAGAGGGCAAGAGCTCTGGAAACACCATATATTTT
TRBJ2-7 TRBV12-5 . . CASGLVPGHPPGYEQYF TGTGCTAGTGGTTTGGTACCCGGACACCCCCCGGGCTACGAGCAGTACTTC
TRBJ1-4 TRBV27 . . CASSQTGYNEKLFF TGTGCCAGCAGCCAGACAGGTTATAATGAAAAACTGTTTTTT
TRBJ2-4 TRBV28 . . CASSKPQGPNAKNIQYF TGTGCCAGCAGTAAGCCACAGGGTCCGAATGCCAAAAACATTCAGTACTTC
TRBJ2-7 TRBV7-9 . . CASSLAAGREQYF TGTGCCAGCAGCTTAGCCGCGGGCCGCGAGCAGTACTTC
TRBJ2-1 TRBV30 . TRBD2 CAWNELAGAYNEQFF TGTGCCTGGAACGAACTAGCGGGAGCCTACAATGAGCAGTTCTTC
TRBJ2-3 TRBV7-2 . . CASSLFYRDISTDTQYF TGTGCCAGCAGCTTATTCTATCGGGACATTAGCACAGATACGCAGTATTTT
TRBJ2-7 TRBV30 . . CAWSVGGVSYEQYF TGTGCCTGGAGTGTGGGCGGGGTATCCTACGAGCAGTACTTC
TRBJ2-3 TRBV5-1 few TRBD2 CASSPRLAGVRTDTQYF TGCGCCAGCAGCCCGCGACTAGCGGGAGTGAGGACAGATACGCAGTATTTT
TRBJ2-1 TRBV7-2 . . CASSLMAGTPSGDEQFF TGTGCCAGCAGCCTCATGGCCGGGACTCCATCCGGGGATGAGCAGTTCTTC
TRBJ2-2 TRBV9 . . CASSSSPYESGELFF TGTGCCAGCAGCTCCTCCCCGTATGAGTCCGGGGAGCTGTTTTTT
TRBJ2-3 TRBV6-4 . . CASSEGPFTDTQYF TGTGCCAGCAGTGAGGGCCCCTTCACAGATACGCAGTATTTT
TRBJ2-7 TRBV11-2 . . CASSLVRAHEQYF TGTGCCAGCAGCTTAGTGAGGGCCCACGAGCAGTACTTC
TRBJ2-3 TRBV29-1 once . CSVEGTPSPTDTQYF TGCAGCGTTGAAGGGACACCAAGCCCCACAGATACGCAGTATTTT
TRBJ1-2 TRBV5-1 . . CASSLVGAGGYTF TGCGCCAGCAGCTTGGTGGGGGCTGGAGGCTACACCTTC
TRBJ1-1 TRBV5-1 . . CASSLADWGGTEAFF TGCGCCAGCAGCTTGGCGGACTGGGGGGGGACTGAAGCTTTCTTT
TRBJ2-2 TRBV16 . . CASSQSSDTGELFF TGTGCCAGCAGCCAATCGTCCGACACCGGGGAGCTGTTTTTT
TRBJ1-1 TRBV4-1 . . CASRLVVLNTEAFF TGCGCCAGCAGACTAGTCGTTCTGAACACTGAAGCTTTCTTT
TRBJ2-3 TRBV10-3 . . CAIRDSSTDTQYF TGTGCCATCAGGGACAGTAGCACAGATACGCAGTATTTT
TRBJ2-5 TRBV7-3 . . CASSLQASGETQYF TGTGCCAGCAGCTTACAAGCTTCGGGAGAGACCCAGTACTTC
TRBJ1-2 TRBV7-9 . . CASSLSTGIFNYGYTF TGTGCCAGCAGCTTAAGCACAGGGATTTTTAACTATGGCTACACCTTC
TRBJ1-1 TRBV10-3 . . CATAFRADEAFF TGTGCCACTGCCTTCAGGGCTGATGAAGCTTTCTTT
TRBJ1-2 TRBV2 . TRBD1 CASHTGGEGYGYTF TGTGCCAGCCACACAGGGGGCGAGGGCTATGGCTACACCTTC